This T cell receptor (beta chain) was found in a study of blood T cell repertoires in COVID-19. V lost 7 bases to trimming and J lost 8 bases, with 14 bases between them. The germline V gene has CDR1 MNHEY and CDR2 SVGAGI. The CDR3 contains 12 residues. Concerning this clone itself: Other DNA sequences in this specimen translate into the identical CDR3.

Method: immunoSEQ multiplex PCR; TCRdb's copy keeps in-frame clones and lacks some. This sample has approximately 670,000 clones; 85% to 90% occur once, and the top ten carry around 0.3%. This receptor was obtained from a woman between 18 and 29 years old with acute or convalescent COVID-19. Sequencing used peripheral blood. The rearrangement joins TRBV6-5 to TRBJ1-2; D is perhaps TRBD1 (5 bases). The CDR3 loop is CASKTGGYGYTF. The CDR3, as DNA: TGTGCCAGCAAAACGGGGGGATACGGCTACACCTTC.